This TCR beta chain was sequenced in a study of blood T cell repertoires in COVID-19. Turning to the study itself: T cells, B-cell-depleted T cells, or PBMCs provided the cDNA or gDNA that served as material.

This CDR3 is built from 16 residues. Germline assignment: CDR1 SGHNT and CDR2 YYREEE (reference sequence). The V gene end was trimmed by 4 bases and the J gene end by 7 bases; junction bases not matched to a gene: 11. Clinical histories supplied by participants themselves formed the basis of cohort assignment. Assay used: immunoSEQ multiplex PCR; TCRdb lists only in-frame clones, some missing. Among about 210,000 clones, around four fifths were seen once, and the ten largest hold around 9%. The sequence was collected from a man aged 35-49 years who had recovered from COVID-19. The J gene is TRBJ1-6, the V gene TRBV5-4; TRBD1 agrees at 7 bases. The source material was PBMCs or T cells enriched from blood (not recorded which). The CDR3 DNA reads TGTGCCAGCAGCGCCAATGCCGGGACAGTCAATTCACCCCTCCACTTT. Its protein product is CASSANAGTVNSPLHF.